This is a list of T cell receptor beta chains from one sample in a study of blood T cell repertoires in COVID-19. Here immunoSEQ multiplex PCR was the method, and the copy in TCRdb shows in-frame clones only, minus some. The data hold about 200,000 clones, with roughly 90% observed a single time. The sequenced sample consisted of peripheral blood. The receptors originated from a woman aged 70-85 years with acute or convalescent COVID-19. Each CDR3 is given with its conserved first and last residue. The D gene is left open where the match is weak. Expanded clones are given a class, and other clones once, few, many or no size at all.

v_gene	d_gene	j_gene	abundance	CDR3aa	CDR3nt
TRBV5-1	-	TRBJ2-7	-	CASSFLDREGEQYF	TGCGCCAGCAGCTTCTTGGACAGGGAGGGCGAGCAGTACTTC
TRBV19	TRBD1	TRBJ1-2	once	CASTGGRHYGYTF	TGTGCCAGTACAGGGGGCAGGCACTATGGCTACACCTTC
TRBV7-9	-	TRBJ1-5	once	CASSSLGQGISTQPQHF	TGTGCCAGCAGCTCCCTCGGGCAGGGGATAAGCACTCAGCCCCAGCATTTT
TRBV28	TRBD1	TRBJ1-3	-	CASTGTGSGNTIYF	TGTGCCAGCACCGGGACAGGGTCTGGAAACACCATATATTTT
TRBV5-1	-	TRBJ2-1	-	CASSLFGGVAGHYNEQFF	TGCGCCAGCAGCTTGTTTGGCGGGGTGGCGGGTCACTACAATGAGCAGTTCTTC
TRBV6-2/TRBV6-3	TRBD1	TRBJ2-7	-	CASSRVGQQTYEQYF	TGTGCCAGCAGTCGGGTGGGACAGCAGACCTACGAGCAGTACTTC
TRBV6-5	TRBD2	TRBJ2-3	-	CAAQPSGGTDTQYF	TGTGCCGCTCAACCTAGCGGAGGCACAGATACGCAGTATTTT
TRBV18	-	TRBJ1-5	-	CASSTEGTRGNQPQHF	TGTGCCAGCTCTACCGAGGGTACTCGGGGCAATCAGCCCCAGCATTTT
TRBV5-1	-	TRBJ2-1	once	CASSYNVQGNEQFF	TGCGCCAGCAGCTACAACGTTCAGGGCAATGAGCAGTTCTTC
TRBV21-1	-	TRBJ2-5	-	CASSKPTTGRAKETQYF	TGTGCCAGCAGCAAGCCAACGACAGGTAGGGCAAAAGAGACCCAGTACTTC
TRBV27	-	TRBJ2-2	-	CASRLQGTGELFF	TGTGCCAGCAGACTCCAGGGCACCGGGGAGCTGTTTTTT
TRBV7-2	-	TRBJ2-7	-	CASSLGGGFSYEQYF	TGTGCCAGCAGCTTGGGCGGGGGCTTCTCCTACGAGCAGTACTTC
TRBV27	TRBD1	TRBJ1-2	-	CASSTGGVGYTF	TGTGCCAGCAGTACAGGGGGCGTTGGCTACACCTTC
TRBV28	-	TRBJ1-5	-	CASSLVPGNQPQHF	TGTGCCAGCAGTTTAGTTCCGGGCAATCAGCCCCAGCATTTT
TRBV24-1	-	TRBJ2-7	-	CATSSSHSYEQYF	TGTGCCACCAGTTCGAGTCACTCCTACGAGCAGTACTTC
TRBV5-1	-	TRBJ2-1	-	CASSMAGTPSSYNEQFF	TGCGCCAGCAGCATGGCCGGGACACCGAGCTCCTACAATGAGCAGTTCTTC
TRBV27	-	TRBJ1-4	-	CASSPRGRGNNEKLFF	TGTGCCAGCAGTCCTAGGGGGAGGGGAAATAATGAAAAACTGTTTTTT